These 17 T cell receptor beta chains were sequenced from one sample in a study of metastatic and nonmetastatic thyroid tumors. TCRdb redid the clone calls on the PCR reads using MiXCR. The sample includes some 45,000 clones, 15% to 20% of them seen just once. Thyroid surgery was performed in patients who had received no treatment beforehand. Material: blood. The receptors originated from a female donor with papillary thyroid cancer or a benign thyroid nodule (not recorded which). Some clones in this sample may be carry-over from other donors' samples.

This clone occurred many times. V and J are TRBV5-1 and TRBJ1-6; D not certain. Germline loops: CDR1 SGHRS, CDR2 YFSETQ. V lost 5 bases and J lost 0, with 9 bases in between. There are 15 residues in the CDR3. The CDR3 sequence: CASSQTSSYNSPLHF. The DNA for the CDR3 is TGCGCCAGCAGTCAGACGAGCTCCTATAATTCACCCCTCCACTTT.

This chain connects TRBV6-1 to TRBJ2-1; 11 bases map to TRBD2. J gave up 6 bases and V 4 bases, and 2 bases lay outside the gene matches. The CDR3 spans 14 residues. Germline V CDR1 and CDR2: MNHNS, SASEGT. The CDR3 DNA sequence: TGTGCCAGCAGTGGACTAGCGGGAATCAATGAGCAGTTCTTC. Translation gives CASSGLAGINEQFF.

Only a few counts were recorded for this clone. This sample also contains other DNA sequences that code for the same CDR3. This chain uses TRBV5-1 with TRBJ1-2, with D tentatively TRBD1 (5 bases). Germline V gene data show CDR1 as SGHRS and CDR2 as YFSETQ. This CDR3 spans 12 amino acids. Trimming stripped 4 bases from V and 8 bases from J, with 12 bases between. The CDR3 sequence is CASSTGLRGYTF. The CDR3 nucleotides are TGCGCCAGCAGCACGGGACTGCGAGGCTACACCTTC.

This clone was seen a few times. The rearrangement links TRBV28 to TRBJ2-1; D is unclear. The CDR3 spans 14 residues. Germline assignment: CDR1 MDHEN and CDR2 SYDVKM. Deletions cut 7 bases from V and 7 bases from J, with 17 bases between. CDR3 protein: CASNKPPELNEQFF. The CDR3 DNA reads as TGTGCCAGCAACAAACCCCCAGAGTTGAATGAGCAGTTCTTC. The complete variable domain, with remaining parts taken from reference TRBV28 and TRBJ2-1, reads DVKVTQSSRYLVKRTGEKVFLECVQDMDHENMFWYRQDPGLGLRLIYFSYDVKMKEKGDIPEGYSVSREKKERFSLILESASTNQTSMYLCASNKPPELNEQFFGPGTRLTVL.

This clone showed up many times. The chain carries TRBV20-1 and TRBJ1-5, with 7 bases aligning to TRBD1. The CDR3 has 15 residues. Trimming cost V 1 base and J 1 base; bases outside gene matches: 4. Germline lookup yields CDR1 DFQATT and CDR2 SNEGSKA (reference sequence). The CDR3 sequence: CSARAYRGSNQPQHF. Here the CDR3 DNA reads TGCAGTGCTAGAGCTTACAGGGGAAGCAATCAGCCCCAGCATTTT.

This clone was recorded many times. The chain is built from TRBV3-1 and TRBJ1-1, with TRBD1 as a possible D gene (6 bases). Germline CDR1 and CDR2: LGHDT and YNNKEL (reference sequence). The CDR3 runs 15 residues. Trimming removed 7 bases from V and 2 bases from J, with 17 bases in between. The DNA of the CDR3 is TGTGCCAGCAATCTGGGCCCGGACAGTAACACTGAAGCTTTCTTT. This codes for CASNLGPDSNTEAFF.

At least ten counts were recorded for this clone. The chain joins TRBV27 to TRBJ1-1, with D perhaps TRBD1 (6 bases). The V end lost 1 base, the J end lost 2 bases, and 11 bases lay between the germline ends. This CDR3 is built from 15 residues. Germline CDR1 is MNHEY and CDR2 is SMNVEV (reference sequence). CDR3 coding DNA: TGTGCCAGCAGTTTATGGGGGGGCGCAAACACTGAAGCTTTCTTT. Its translation is CASSLWGGANTEAFF.

This clone was observed at least ten times. The chain couples TRBV27 to TRBJ1-1, with no clear D. This CDR3 is built from 12 residues. From germline, CDR1 is MNHEY and CDR2 SMNVEV (reference sequence). The V end lost 7 bases, the J end lost 10 bases, and 16 bases lay between the germline ends. The CDR3 sequence is CASIAPTFSAFF. The CDR3 bases are TGTGCCAGCATAGCGCCTACTTTCTCAGCTTTCTTT.

This clone was observed many times. This chain joins TRBV20-1 and TRBJ2-2; D gene unclear. There are 16 residues in the CDR3. Between the trimmed V and J ends, which lost 5 bases and 0 bases, there was a span of 16 bases. The germline V gene encodes CDR1 DFQATT and CDR2 SNEGSKA (reference sequence). CDR3 coding DNA: TGCAGTGCTGCGGTTTTGGCGGAGCCGAACACCGGGGAGCTGTTTTTT. Translating it yields CSAAVLAEPNTGELFF.

This clone was detected ten times or more. J is TRBJ1-2 and V is TRBV30; D not resolved. This CDR3 comprises 13 residues. V was shortened by 0 bases and J by 4 bases, with 9 bases between the two germline ends. Germline V gives CDR1 GTSNPN, CDR2 SVGIG (reference sequence). CDR3 protein: CAWSVNPGYGYTF. The CDR3 DNA follows: TGTGCCTGGAGTGTAAACCCCGGCTATGGCTACACCTTC. The variable domain in full, completed from reference TRBV30 and TRBJ1-2, reads SQTIHQWPATLVQPVGSPLSLECTVEGTSNPNLYWYRQAAGRGLQLLFYSVGIGQISSEVPQNLSASRPQDRQFILSSKKLLLSDSGFYLCAWSVNPGYGYTFGSGTRLTVV.

The sample holds many counts of this clone. At one boundary the junction diverges from the germline segment, which might be a read error. The chain links TRBV27 to TRBJ2-7; possible D gene TRBD2, 6 bases. This CDR3 has 15 amino acids. CDR1 MNHEY and CDR2 SMNVEV come from the germline V gene (reference sequence). CDR3 in DNA: TGTGCCAGCAGCGCCCCAGGGAGGTGGTGGGAGACCCCTTTCTTC. This encodes CASSAPGRWWETPFF.

This clone was counted between two and nine times. V is TRBV27 and J is TRBJ2-7, with 7 positions matching TRBD2. Germline V CDR1 and CDR2: MNHEY, SMNVEV (reference sequence). V was pared by 3 bases and J by 6 bases, with 8 bases of the junction left unmatched. The CDR3 is 14 amino acids. The CDR3 region is CASSLRGTGGEQYF. CDR3 in DNA: TGTGCCAGCAGTTTGCGGGGGACCGGGGGCGAGCAGTACTTC.

To note about this clone: The germline gene is not matched at one end of the junction; a read error may be the cause. This chain connects TRBV6-1 to TRBJ1-6, with D possibly matching TRBD1 (5 bases). This CDR3 region has 12 residues. The germline V gene has CDR1 MNHNS and CDR2 SASEGT. The CDR3 loop reads CASTSGQSQVDF. In DNA form, the CDR3 reads TGTGCCAGCACCTCAGGGCAGTCACAAGTCGACTTT.

This clone was seen a few times. The gene calls are TRBV2 and TRBJ1-1; the match to TRBD1 covers 8 bases. Trimming took 5 bases from V and 6 from J; bases not matched to a gene: 5. This CDR3 contains 13 residues. Germline values: CDR1 SNHLY, CDR2 FYNNEI. CDR3 nucleotide sequence: TGTGCCAGCAGTAGTTCAGGGGGCTCTGAAGCTTTCTTT. This codes for CASSSSGGSEAFF.

There are many counts of this clone. V and J are TRBV5-1 and TRBJ1-6, with a tentative D call TRBD1 (6 bases). V dropped 0 bases and J dropped 0 bases, with 13 bases sitting between them. The length of the CDR3 is 18 residues. Germline V gene lookup returns CDR1 SGHRS and CDR2 YFSETQ. The CDR3 bases are TGCGCCAGCAGCTTGGCCGGGGGGGCCTACTCCTATAATTCACCCCTCCACTTT. Translating gives CASSLAGGAYSYNSPLHF.

The chain joins TRBV7-3 to TRBJ2-1; D uncertain. The germline V and J ends were trimmed by 5 bases and 3 bases, with 14 bases remaining between them. The germline V gene encodes CDR1 SGHTA and CDR2 FQGTGA. The CDR3 spans 15 residues. The CDR3 loop reads CASSLDAASYNEQFF. The CDR3 region has the DNA TGTGCCAGCAGCCTCGACGCGGCTAGCTACAATGAGCAGTTCTTC.

V gene TRBV6-2 or TRBV6-3 combines with J gene TRBJ2-3; 9 bases fit TRBD2. Germline loops: CDR1 MNHEY, CDR2 SVGEGT. Germline trimming cut 2 bases from V and 0 bases from J; bases unmatched to any gene: 15. The CDR3 has 20 residues. CDR3 in amino acids: CASSYPGGRGGPRSTDTQYF. The CDR3, as DNA: TGTGCCAGCAGTTACCCCGGAGGGCGGGGGGGCCCACGGAGCACAGATACGCAGTATTTT.